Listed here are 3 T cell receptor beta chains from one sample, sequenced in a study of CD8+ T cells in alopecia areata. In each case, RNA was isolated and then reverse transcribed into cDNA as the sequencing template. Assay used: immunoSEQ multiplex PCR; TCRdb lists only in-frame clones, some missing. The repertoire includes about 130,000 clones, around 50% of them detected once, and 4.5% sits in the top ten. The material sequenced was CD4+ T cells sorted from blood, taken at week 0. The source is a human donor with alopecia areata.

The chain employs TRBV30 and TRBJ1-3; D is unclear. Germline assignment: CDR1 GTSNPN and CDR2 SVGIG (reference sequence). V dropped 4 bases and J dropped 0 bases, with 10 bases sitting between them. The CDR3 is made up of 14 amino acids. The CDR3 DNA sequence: TGTGCCTGGAACGGCGGTTACTCTGGAAACACCATATATTTT. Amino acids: CAWNGGYSGNTIYF.

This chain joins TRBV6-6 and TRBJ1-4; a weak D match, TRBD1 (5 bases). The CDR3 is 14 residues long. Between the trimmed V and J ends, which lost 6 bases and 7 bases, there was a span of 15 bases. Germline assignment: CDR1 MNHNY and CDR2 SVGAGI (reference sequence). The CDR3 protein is CASSRDPGGEKLFF. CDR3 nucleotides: TGTGCCAGCAGCAGGGACCCCGGAGGTGAAAAACTGTTTTTT.

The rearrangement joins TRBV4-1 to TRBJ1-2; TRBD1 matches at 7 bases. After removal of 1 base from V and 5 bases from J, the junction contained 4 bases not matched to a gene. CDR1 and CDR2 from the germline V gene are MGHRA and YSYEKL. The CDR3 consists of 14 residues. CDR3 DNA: TGCGCCAGCAGCCAAGGAGGGGGCCGGTATGGCTACACCTTC. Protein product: CASSQGGGRYGYTF.